The text below deals with one T cell receptor (beta chain). This clone was found a few times. The antigen this receptor binds is unknown. The input lacks base qualities; no much larger clone sits a single base away. The data stem from a study of blood T cell repertoires in COVID-19 (dated by TCRdb to the early 2020s). About the full investigation: The collaborator samples originated in the United States, Italy and Spain and spanned the acute and convalescent phases of COVID-19. A de-identified subject ID, COVID-19 status, age in years and sex were almost always included in the sample metadata. The prospective study material was composed of cDNA or gDNA derived from T cells, B-cell-depleted T cells, or PBMCs. The repertoires were released in a freely available public database meant as a resource for research on the immune response to SARS-CoV-2. Samples came from the ongoing ImmuneRACE study (first 160 participants) plus 1,254 subjects from 6 global collaborators. Deeply sampled blood TCRbeta repertoires from subjects exposed to, actively infected with, or recovered from COVID-19 were included in the dataset. Where available, HLA class I and class II types were obtained from metadata supplied by the sample provider rather than from assay-based typing.

Broad study findings and their caveats: The amount of clinical and demographic metadata varied by source and participant and was provided uncurated.

The CDR3 goes from the cysteine to the phenylalanine over 13 residues. Only the CDR3 region is kept as DNA, spanning 39 bases read in frame from base 1. The CDR1 and CDR2 encoded by the germline V gene are ENHRY and SYGVKD. A distance of 12 bases separates the germline ends of V and J, which lose 3 bases and 7 bases respectively. One collaborating source in Seattle enrolled patients while the patients were actively infected and followed the patients over time throughout the course of disease. Collaborating institutions collected whole blood in K2EDTA tubes following their own protocols. For TCRbeta analysis, collaborators shipped samples in one of three forms: frozen whole blood, isolated PBMCs, or DNA extracted from either of those sample types. TCRbeta CDR3 regions were amplified from genomic DNA using the immunoSEQ Assay, a bias-controlled multiplex PCR. The original pipeline was this. Within the assay, amplification of reference gene primers was used to estimate how many nucleated cells each sample contained. To quantify the absolute abundance of each unique TCRbeta CDR3 rearrangement, sequence reads were collapsed and filtered. For each sample, productive Simpson clonality was calculated by taking the square root of Simpson's diversity index across productive rearrangements. In TCRdb, the immuneACCESS table is reduced to in-frame sequences with V and J assigned. These tables do not hold every clone; where another copy was compared, an unresolved V gene accounts for under half, and the others remain unexplained. D and trimming come from the DNA, and the V and J calls and clone size come from that table. This sample is represented by a few hundred thousand clones; just under 90% of them were singletons. The ten largest account for over 1.5% of the sample.

This chain joins TRBV10-3 to TRBJ1-1; the D gene is perhaps TRBD1, on 5 matching bases. This clonotype was sampled from a woman younger than 45 with COVID-19, enrolled during active disease. The source material was peripheral blood. The encoded CDR3 is CAISETGVGEAFF. Here is the DNA: TGTGCCATCAGTGAAACGGGGGTCGGTGAAGCTTTCTTT.